These T cell receptor beta chains were read from a single sample in a study of blood T cell repertoires in COVID-19. Profiling relied on immunoSEQ multiplex PCR, and the TCRdb table lists in-frame clones only, not all of them. Of about 390,000 clones in the sample, approximately 89% are singletons; the top ten hold under 3%. Sequencing was carried out using peripheral blood. Every receptor here comes from a woman in her sixties with COVID-19, enrolled during active disease. Both conserved end residues are part of each CDR3. Fields, in order: J gene, V gene, clone size, D gene, CDR3 length, CDR3 DNA, CDR3 protein. The D gene is left open where the match is weak. Size values are once, few and many counts, or a class for expanded clones, and some rows have none.

j_call: TRBJ2-3; v_call: TRBV23-1; clone_size: .; d_call: TRBD1; cdr3_length: 13; cdr3_nt: TGCGCCCCCCGGGACAGGGAGGCAGATACGCAGTATTTT; cdr3_aa: CAPRDREADTQYF
j_call: TRBJ1-1; v_call: TRBV7-2; clone_size: .; d_call: .; cdr3_length: 14; cdr3_nt: TGTGCCAGCAGCTTGACAGGCATGAACACTGAAGCTTTCTTT; cdr3_aa: CASSLTGMNTEAFF
j_call: TRBJ2-7; v_call: TRBV29-1; clone_size: .; d_call: TRBD1; cdr3_length: 12; cdr3_nt: TGCAGCGTTGGGGCAGGGGGCTACGAGCAGTACTTC; cdr3_aa: CSVGAGGYEQYF
j_call: TRBJ2-1; v_call: TRBV5-1; clone_size: .; d_call: TRBD2; cdr3_length: 17; cdr3_nt: TGCGCCAGCAGCTTGGTGACTAGCGGACACACCTACAATGAGCAGTTCTTC; cdr3_aa: CASSLVTSGHTYNEQFF
j_call: TRBJ1-1; v_call: TRBV3-1/TRBV3-2; clone_size: .; d_call: .; cdr3_length: 16; cdr3_nt: TGTGCCAGCAGCCAGCGAGGGGAGGGCTTGAACACTGAAGCTTTCTTT; cdr3_aa: CASSQRGEGLNTEAFF
j_call: TRBJ2-1; v_call: TRBV3-1/TRBV3-2; clone_size: .; d_call: TRBD2; cdr3_length: 15; cdr3_nt: TGTGCCAGCAGGCGGACTAGCGGGGGGGCAGGTGAGCAGTTCTTC; cdr3_aa: CASRRTSGGAGEQFF
j_call: TRBJ1-5; v_call: TRBV6-5; clone_size: .; d_call: .; cdr3_length: 15; cdr3_nt: TGTGCCAGCAAATACTTGGGGGCGGTCAATCAGCCCCAGCATTTT; cdr3_aa: CASKYLGAVNQPQHF
j_call: TRBJ1-4; v_call: TRBV6-1; clone_size: many; d_call: TRBD1; cdr3_length: 18; cdr3_nt: TGTGCCAGCAGAGAAACCGGGACAGGGGTTGCAACTAATGAAAAACTGTTTTTT; cdr3_aa: CASRETGTGVATNEKLFF
j_call: TRBJ2-5; v_call: TRBV7-2; clone_size: .; d_call: TRBD2; cdr3_length: 15; cdr3_nt: TGTGCCAGCAGCTTAGTTCCCGGGGGGGCGAAGACCCAGTACTTC; cdr3_aa: CASSLVPGGAKTQYF
j_call: TRBJ1-2; v_call: TRBV19; clone_size: .; d_call: TRBD1; cdr3_length: 13; cdr3_nt: TGTGCCAGTAGTTACGACAGGGTCTATGGCTACACCTTC; cdr3_aa: CASSYDRVYGYTF
j_call: TRBJ2-2; v_call: TRBV19; clone_size: .; d_call: TRBD1; cdr3_length: 14; cdr3_nt: TGTGCCAGTAGACCACAGGGGTACACCGGGGAGCTGTTTTTT; cdr3_aa: CASRPQGYTGELFF
j_call: TRBJ1-2; v_call: TRBV6-5; clone_size: .; d_call: .; cdr3_length: 13; cdr3_nt: TGTGCCAGCAGTTACTCTTCAGGGGAAGGCTACACCTTC; cdr3_aa: CASSYSSGEGYTF
j_call: TRBJ2-7; v_call: TRBV7-7; clone_size: .; d_call: .; cdr3_length: 15; cdr3_nt: TGTGCCAGCAGCCCCGTGGCGACAGGTCTGGGGGAGCAGTACTTC; cdr3_aa: CASSPVATGLGEQYF
j_call: TRBJ1-2; v_call: TRBV7-8; clone_size: .; d_call: .; cdr3_length: 14; cdr3_nt: TGTGCCAGCAGCTTGCGAGGCAGCAACTATGGCTACACCTTC; cdr3_aa: CASSLRGSNYGYTF
j_call: TRBJ2-7; v_call: TRBV12-3/TRBV12-4; clone_size: .; d_call: .; cdr3_length: 12; cdr3_nt: TGTGCCAGCAGTTATCGTATGTACGAGCAGTACTTC; cdr3_aa: CASSYRMYEQYF
j_call: TRBJ2-7; v_call: TRBV7-3; clone_size: .; d_call: .; cdr3_length: 15; cdr3_nt: TGTGCCAGCAGCCCTTCGGACAGAAGCCTAAAGGAGCAGTACTTC; cdr3_aa: CASSPSDRSLKEQYF
j_call: TRBJ2-5; v_call: TRBV12-3/TRBV12-4; clone_size: .; d_call: TRBD1; cdr3_length: 13; cdr3_nt: TGTGCCAGCAGGAGGACAGGGGAAGAGACCCAGTACTTC; cdr3_aa: CASRRTGEETQYF
j_call: TRBJ1-1; v_call: TRBV5-8; clone_size: .; d_call: TRBD1; cdr3_length: 15; cdr3_nt: TGTGCCAGCAGCTTGGGGGACAGGGTTAACACTGAAGCTTTCTTT; cdr3_aa: CASSLGDRVNTEAFF
j_call: TRBJ1-6; v_call: TRBV4-2; clone_size: .; d_call: .; cdr3_length: 18; cdr3_nt: TGTGCCAGCAGCCAAGCAATTAATCCCAGCTCCTATAATTCACCCCTCCACTTT; cdr3_aa: CASSQAINPSSYNSPLHF
j_call: TRBJ1-1; v_call: TRBV5-1; clone_size: .; d_call: TRBD1; cdr3_length: 15; cdr3_nt: TGCGCCAGCAGCGGCGGGACAGGGGTTAACACTGAAGCTTTCTTT; cdr3_aa: CASSGGTGVNTEAFF